This T cell receptor beta chain was retrieved from a study of cytotoxic CD8 clonotypes in ibrutinib-treated CLL. Study in general: Patient counts were about 12 relapsed/refractory, over 14 treatment-naive and about 18 IGHV unmutated.

Whole-study findings and limits: At progression, clonality fell back toward baseline after rising at ibrutinib response.

For TCR beta libraries, roughly 2.2 micrograms of genomic DNA were obtained from cryopreserved PBMCs. Concerning this clone: The antigen is not known.

The CDR3 covers 16 residues. Trimming cost V 1 base and J 5 bases, with 18 bases left between them. Germline V lookup: CDR1 SGHRS, CDR2 YFSETQ. This table comes from immunoSEQ multiplex PCR, and its TCRdb copy is limited to in-frame clones, with some not included. The repertoire holds approximately 70,000 clones, with less than 95% as singletons. The TCR was taken from a human donor with chronic lymphocytic leukemia. The V and J genes are TRBV5-1 and TRBJ1-1, with D uncertain. Sequenced material: PBMCs, taken after 12 months of ibrutinib treatment. The DNA of the CDR3 is TGCGCCAGCAGCTTGCGGCAGGTAAAGGGAGAAACTGAAGCTTTCTTT. Amino acid sequence: CASSLRQVKGETEAFF.